The following is a TCR beta chain sequence with its context. Looked up from germline, CDR1 is SGHRS and CDR2 is YFSETQ. Trimming removed 0 bases at V and 1 base at J, with 11 bases between. This CDR3 is built from 15 residues. The record originates from a study of beta chain features in type 1 diabetes. Overall study: Summed over all samples, the examined sorted cells came to under 110,000,000.

Cell sorting via CD45RO/CCR7/CD25/CD127/CD95/CD27 was performed to obtain CD4+ naive, central memory, regulatory and stem cell-like memory cells. Sequenced material consisted of expressed TCRB transcripts (all of the isolated RNA was reverse transcribed). Sequenced by immunoSEQ multiplex PCR; TCRdb stores in-frame clones only, minus some. This repertoire shows about 350,000 clones, roughly 21% found once; its top ten account for around 0.04%. The chain has TRBV5-1 and TRBJ2-7; TRBD2 might be the D (6 bases). Material for sequencing was naive CD4+ T cells from blood. This TCR came from a woman younger than 35 in good health. CDR3 protein: CASSLDGSRSYEQYF. DNA for the CDR3: TGCGCCAGCAGCTTGGACGGGAGTAGGTCCTACGAGCAGTACTTC.